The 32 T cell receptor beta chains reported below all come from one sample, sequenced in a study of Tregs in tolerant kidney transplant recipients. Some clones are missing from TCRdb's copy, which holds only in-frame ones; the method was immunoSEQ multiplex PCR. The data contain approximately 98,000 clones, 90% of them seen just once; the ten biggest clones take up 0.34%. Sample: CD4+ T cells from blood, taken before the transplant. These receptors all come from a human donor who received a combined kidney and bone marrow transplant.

The CDR3 reads CSVASGGQTETQYF. The CDR3 DNA is TGCAGCGTTGCTAGCGGGGGCCAAACAGAGACCCAGTACTTC. The rearrangement links TRBV29-1 to TRBJ2-5; 10 bases are shared with TRBD2. With 4 bases clipped from V and 4 bases from J, the junction kept 6 bases outside the gene matches. This CDR3 region has 14 residues. Germline CDR1 SQVTM, CDR2 ANQGSEA. Filled out from reference TRBV29-1 and TRBJ2-5, the complete variable domain reads SAVISQKPSRDICQRGTSLTIQCQVDSQVTMMFWYRQQPGQSLTLIATANQGSEATYESGFVIDKFPISRPNLTFSTLTVSNMSPEDSSIYLCSVASGGQTETQYFGPGTRLLVL.

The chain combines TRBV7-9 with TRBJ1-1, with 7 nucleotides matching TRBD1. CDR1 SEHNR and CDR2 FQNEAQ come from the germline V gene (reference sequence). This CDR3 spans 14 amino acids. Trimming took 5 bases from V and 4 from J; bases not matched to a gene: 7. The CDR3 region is CASSKTTGLTEAFF. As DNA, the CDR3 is TGTGCCAGCAGCAAAACGACAGGGCTCACTGAAGCTTTCTTT. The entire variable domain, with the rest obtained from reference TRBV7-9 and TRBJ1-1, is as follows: DTGVSQNPRHKITKRGQNVTFRCDPISEHNRLYWYRQTLGQGPEFLTYFQNEAQLEKSRLLSDRFSAERPKGSFSTLEIQRTEQGDSAMYLCASSKTTGLTEAFFGQGTRLTVV.

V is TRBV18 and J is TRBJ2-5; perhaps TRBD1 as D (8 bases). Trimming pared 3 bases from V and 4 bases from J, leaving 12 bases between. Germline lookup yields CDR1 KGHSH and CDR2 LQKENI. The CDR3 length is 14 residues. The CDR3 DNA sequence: TGTGCCAGCTCACCGGGGGGGACAGGAGAGACCCAGTACTTC. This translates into CASSPGGTGETQYF.

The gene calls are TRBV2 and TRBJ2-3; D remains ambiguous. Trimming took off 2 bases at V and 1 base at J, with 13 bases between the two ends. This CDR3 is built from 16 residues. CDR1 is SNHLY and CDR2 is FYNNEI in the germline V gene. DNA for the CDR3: TGTGCCAGCAGTGAATTCCTAAGCCACCGCACAGATACGCAGTATTTT. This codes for CASSEFLSHRTDTQYF.

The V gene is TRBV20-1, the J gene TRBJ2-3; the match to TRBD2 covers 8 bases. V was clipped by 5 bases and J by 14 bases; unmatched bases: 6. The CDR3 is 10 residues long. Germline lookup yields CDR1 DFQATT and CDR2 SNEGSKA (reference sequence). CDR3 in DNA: TGCAGTGCTCTTAGCGGGGACCTGTATTTT. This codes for CSALSGDLYF.

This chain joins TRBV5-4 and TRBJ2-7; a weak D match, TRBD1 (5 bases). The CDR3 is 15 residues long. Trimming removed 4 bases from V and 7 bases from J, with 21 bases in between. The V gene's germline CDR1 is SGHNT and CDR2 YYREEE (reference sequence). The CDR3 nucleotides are TGTGCCAGCAGCCACTACAGGTCCCAGGCCAATGAGCAGTACTTC. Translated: CASSHYRSQANEQYF. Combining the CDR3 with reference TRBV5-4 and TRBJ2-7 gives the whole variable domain ETGVTQSPTHLIKTRGQQVTLRCSSQSGHNTVSWYQQALGQGPQFIFQYYREEENGRGNFPPRFSGLQFPNYSSELNVNALELDDSALYLCASSHYRSQANEQYFGPGTRLTVT.

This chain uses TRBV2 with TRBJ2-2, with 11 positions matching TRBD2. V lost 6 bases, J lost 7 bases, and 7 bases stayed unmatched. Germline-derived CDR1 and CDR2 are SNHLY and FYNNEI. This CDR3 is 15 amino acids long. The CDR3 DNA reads TGTGCCAGCAGCGTCCTAGCGGGAGGAGGCGGGGAGCTGTTTTTT. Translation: CASSVLAGGGGELFF.

The chain's CDR3 is CASSLGGAAYEQYF. CDR3 DNA sequence: TGTGCCAGCAGTTTGGGAGGGGCCGCCTACGAGCAGTACTTC. The V gene is TRBV28, the J gene TRBJ2-7; TRBD2 matches 7 bases. This CDR3 spans 14 amino acids. The V and J ends lost 3 bases and 2 bases, in that order; junction bases with no gene match: 4. Germline V gene data show CDR1 as MDHEN and CDR2 as SYDVKM.

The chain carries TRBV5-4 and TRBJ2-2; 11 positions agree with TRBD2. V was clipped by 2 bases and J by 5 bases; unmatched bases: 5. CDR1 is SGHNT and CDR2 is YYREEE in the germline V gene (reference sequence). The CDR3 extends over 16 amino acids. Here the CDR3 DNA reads TGTGCCAGCAGCTTAGGTTCTAGCGGGAGGACCGGGGAGCTGTTTTTT. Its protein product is CASSLGSSGRTGELFF.

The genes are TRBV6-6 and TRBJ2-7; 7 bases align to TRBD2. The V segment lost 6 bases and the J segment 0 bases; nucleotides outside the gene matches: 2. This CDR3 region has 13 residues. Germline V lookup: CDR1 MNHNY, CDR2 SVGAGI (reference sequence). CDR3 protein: CASRGGVSYEQYF. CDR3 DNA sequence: TGTGCCAGCAGGGGGGGGGTCTCCTACGAGCAGTACTTC.

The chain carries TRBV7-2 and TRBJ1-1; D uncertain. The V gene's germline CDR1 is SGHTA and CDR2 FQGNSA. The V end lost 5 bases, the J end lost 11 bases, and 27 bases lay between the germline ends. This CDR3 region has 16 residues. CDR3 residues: CASSPRRRERGLGAFF. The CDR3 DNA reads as TGTGCCAGCAGCCCAAGGAGAAGGGAGCGGGGTTTGGGCGCTTTCTTT.

The CDR3, as DNA: TGTGCCAGCAGCCCCGACAGGGGGCTCGGCTACACCTTC. The encoded protein is CASSPDRGLGYTF. The gene calls are TRBV7-2 and TRBJ1-2; 10 nucleotides align to TRBD1. V gave up 5 bases and J gave up 8 bases; unmatched junction bases: 5. Germline CDR1 SGHTA, CDR2 FQGNSA. CDR3 length: 13 amino acids.

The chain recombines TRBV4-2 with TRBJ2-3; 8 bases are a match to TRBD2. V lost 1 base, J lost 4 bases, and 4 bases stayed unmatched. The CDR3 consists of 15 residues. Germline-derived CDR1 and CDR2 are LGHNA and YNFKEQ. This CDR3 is CASSQAGGQPDTQYF. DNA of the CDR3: TGTGCCAGCAGCCAAGCGGGGGGGCAGCCAGATACGCAGTATTTT.

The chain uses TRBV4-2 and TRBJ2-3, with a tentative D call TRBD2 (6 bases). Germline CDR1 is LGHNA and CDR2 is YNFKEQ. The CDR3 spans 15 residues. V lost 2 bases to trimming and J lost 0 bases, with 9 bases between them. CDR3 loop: CASSQRAGSTDTQYF. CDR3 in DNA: TGTGCCAGCAGCCAAAGAGCGGGTAGCACAGATACGCAGTATTTT.

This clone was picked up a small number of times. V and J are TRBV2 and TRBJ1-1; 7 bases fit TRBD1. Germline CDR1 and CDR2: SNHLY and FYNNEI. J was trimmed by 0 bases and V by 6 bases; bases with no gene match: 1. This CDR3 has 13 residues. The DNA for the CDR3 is TGTGCCAGCAGGGGACAGCTGAACACTGAAGCTTTCTTT. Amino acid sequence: CASRGQLNTEAFF.

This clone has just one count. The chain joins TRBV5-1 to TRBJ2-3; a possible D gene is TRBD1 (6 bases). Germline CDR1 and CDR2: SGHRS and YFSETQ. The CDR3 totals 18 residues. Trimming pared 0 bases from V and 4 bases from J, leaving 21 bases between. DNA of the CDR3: TGCGCCAGCAGCTTGGGCTCCACAGGGAATCATATCCCAGATACGCAGTATTTT. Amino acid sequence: CASSLGSTGNHIPDTQYF.

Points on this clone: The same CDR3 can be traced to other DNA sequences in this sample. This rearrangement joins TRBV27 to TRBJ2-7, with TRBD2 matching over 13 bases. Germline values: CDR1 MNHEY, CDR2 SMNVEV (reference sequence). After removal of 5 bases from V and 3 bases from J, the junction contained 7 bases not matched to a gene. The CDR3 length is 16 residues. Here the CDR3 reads CASSLRLAGGNYEQYF. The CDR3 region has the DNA TGTGCCAGCAGTCTAAGACTAGCGGGGGGAAACTACGAGCAGTACTTC.

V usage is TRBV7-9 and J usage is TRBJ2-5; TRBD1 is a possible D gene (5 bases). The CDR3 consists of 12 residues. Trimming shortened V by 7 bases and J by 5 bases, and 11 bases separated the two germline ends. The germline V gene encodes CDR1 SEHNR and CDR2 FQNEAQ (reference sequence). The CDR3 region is CASTRAGETQYF. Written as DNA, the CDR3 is TGTGCCAGCACTCGGGCAGGGGAGACCCAGTACTTC.

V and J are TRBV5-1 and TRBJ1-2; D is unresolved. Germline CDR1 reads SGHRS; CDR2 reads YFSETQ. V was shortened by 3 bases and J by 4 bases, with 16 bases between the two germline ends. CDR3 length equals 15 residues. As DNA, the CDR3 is TGCGCCAGCAGCTCCGGGAGTAGTAATATCTATGGCTACACCTTC. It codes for CASSSGSSNIYGYTF.

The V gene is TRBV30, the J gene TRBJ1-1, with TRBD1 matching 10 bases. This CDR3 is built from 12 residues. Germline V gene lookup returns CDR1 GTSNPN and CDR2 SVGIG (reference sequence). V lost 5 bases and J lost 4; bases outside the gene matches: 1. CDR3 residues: CAWGDRGTEAFF. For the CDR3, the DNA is TGTGCCTGGGGGGACAGGGGCACTGAAGCTTTCTTT.

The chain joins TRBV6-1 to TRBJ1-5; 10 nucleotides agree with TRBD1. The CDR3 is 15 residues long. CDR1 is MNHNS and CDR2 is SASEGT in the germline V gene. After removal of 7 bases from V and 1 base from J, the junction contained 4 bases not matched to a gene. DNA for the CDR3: TGTGCCAGCACCAAGACAGGGGGCAGCAATCAGCCCCAGCATTTT. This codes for CASTKTGGSNQPQHF.

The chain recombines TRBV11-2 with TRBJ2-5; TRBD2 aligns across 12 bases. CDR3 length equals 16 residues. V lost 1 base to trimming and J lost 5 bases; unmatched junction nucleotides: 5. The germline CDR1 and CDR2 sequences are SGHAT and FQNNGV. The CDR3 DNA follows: TGTGCCAGCAGCTTAGGGGTGACTAGCGGGGGTGAGACCCAGTACTTC. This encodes CASSLGVTSGGETQYF.

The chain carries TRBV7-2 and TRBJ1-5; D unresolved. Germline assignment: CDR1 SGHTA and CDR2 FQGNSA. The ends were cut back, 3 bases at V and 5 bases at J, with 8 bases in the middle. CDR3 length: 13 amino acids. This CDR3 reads CASSFTYHQPQHF. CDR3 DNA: TGTGCCAGCAGCTTTACATATCATCAGCCCCAGCATTTT.

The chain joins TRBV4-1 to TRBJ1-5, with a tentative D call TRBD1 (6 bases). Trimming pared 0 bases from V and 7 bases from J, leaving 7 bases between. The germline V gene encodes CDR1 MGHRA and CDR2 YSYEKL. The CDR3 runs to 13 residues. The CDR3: CASSQDRGQPQHF. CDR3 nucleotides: TGCGCCAGCAGCCAAGATAGGGGGCAGCCCCAGCATTTT.

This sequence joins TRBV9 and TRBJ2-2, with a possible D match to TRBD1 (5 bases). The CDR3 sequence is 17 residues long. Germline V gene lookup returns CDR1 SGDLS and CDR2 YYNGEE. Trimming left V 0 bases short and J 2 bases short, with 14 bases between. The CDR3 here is CASSVAIRVTNTGELFF. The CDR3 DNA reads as TGTGCCAGCAGCGTAGCTATCAGGGTTACAAACACCGGGGAGCTGTTTTTT.

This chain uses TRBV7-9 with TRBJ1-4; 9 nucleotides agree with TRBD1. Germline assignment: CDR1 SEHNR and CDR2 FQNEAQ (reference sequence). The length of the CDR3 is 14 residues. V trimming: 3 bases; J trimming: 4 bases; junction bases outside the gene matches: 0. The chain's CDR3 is CASSLDRGNEKLFF. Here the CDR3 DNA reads TGTGCCAGCAGCTTGGACAGGGGTAATGAAAAACTGTTTTTT.

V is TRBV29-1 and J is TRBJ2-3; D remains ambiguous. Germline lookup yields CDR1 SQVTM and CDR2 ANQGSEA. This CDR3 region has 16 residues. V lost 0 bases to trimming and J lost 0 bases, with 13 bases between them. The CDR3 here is CSVEEPRASSTDTQYF. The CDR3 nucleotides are TGCAGCGTTGAAGAGCCGCGAGCGTCTAGCACAGATACGCAGTATTTT.

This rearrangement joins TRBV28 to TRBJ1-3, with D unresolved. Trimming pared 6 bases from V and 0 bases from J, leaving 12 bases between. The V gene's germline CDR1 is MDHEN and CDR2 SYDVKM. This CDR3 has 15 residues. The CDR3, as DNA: TGTGCCAGCAGGAATCAGGTGGTCTCTGGAAACACCATATATTTT. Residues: CASRNQVVSGNTIYF.

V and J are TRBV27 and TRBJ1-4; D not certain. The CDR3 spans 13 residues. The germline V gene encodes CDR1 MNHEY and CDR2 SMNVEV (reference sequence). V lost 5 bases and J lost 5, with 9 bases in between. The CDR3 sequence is CASSIRQNEKLFF. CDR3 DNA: TGTGCCAGCAGTATAAGACAAAATGAAAAACTGTTTTTT.

The CDR3 bases are TGTGCCAGCAGTGACACCCGGGACACGAGAAACACTGAAGCTTTCTTT. Translation gives CASSDTRDTRNTEAFF. J is TRBJ1-1 and V is TRBV6-4, with TRBD1 as a possible D gene (6 bases). V lost 2 bases and J lost 2, with 15 bases in between. The CDR3 sequence is 16 residues long. Germline CDR1 reads MRHNA; CDR2 reads SNTAGT.

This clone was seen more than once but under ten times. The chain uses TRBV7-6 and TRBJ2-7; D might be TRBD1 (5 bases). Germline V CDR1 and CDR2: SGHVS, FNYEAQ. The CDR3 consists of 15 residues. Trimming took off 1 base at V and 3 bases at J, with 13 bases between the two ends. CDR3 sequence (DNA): TGTGCCAGCAGCTTAGGCGGCCAGGGTAACTACGAGCAGTACTTC. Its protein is CASSLGGQGNYEQYF.

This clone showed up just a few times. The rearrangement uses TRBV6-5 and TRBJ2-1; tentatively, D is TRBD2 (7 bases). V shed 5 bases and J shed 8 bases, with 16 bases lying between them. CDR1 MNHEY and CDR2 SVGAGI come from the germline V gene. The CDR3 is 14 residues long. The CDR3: CASSPNTGRDEQFF. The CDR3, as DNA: TGTGCCAGCAGTCCGAATACAGGGAGGGATGAGCAGTTCTTC.